The sequence of this T cell receptor beta chain was determined in a study of T cells in Graves' hyperthyroidism and ophthalmopathy. Regions amplified from RNA transcripts were the TCR beta CDR3 regions. The HTBI primer set was used in a first-round RT-PCR of the TCR CDR3. TCRdb re-analysed the multiplex PCR reads in MiXCR, keeping a single row per CDR3 protein. The sample shows about 300,000 distinct CDR3 sequences, about an eighth of them seen only once. CDR1 LGHDT and CDR2 YNNKEL come from the germline V gene (reference sequence). This CDR3 has 17 residues. Between the trimmed V and J ends, which lost 0 bases and 6 bases, there was a span of 15 bases. The sample holds many counts of this clonotype. Hyperthyroidism was newly diagnosed in patients aged 18 to 65 (duration under 2 months). When hyperthyroidism was first diagnosed, the blood sample was taken, preceding any ophthalmopathy symptoms.

Source material: blood. This TCR derives from a woman aged 25 to 39 with Graves' hyperthyroidism that later progressed to Graves' ophthalmopathy. The rearrangement joins TRBV3-1 to TRBJ2-6; D gene uncertain. CDR3 nucleotide sequence: TGTGCCAGCAGCCAAGACGGCACCTCCCTCCTGGCCAACGTCCTGACTTTC. Translated: CASSQDGTSLLANVLTF.